The rows below give T cell receptor beta chains drawn from one sample of a study of shared clonotypes between healthy human individuals. The data were produced by immunoSEQ multiplex PCR, yet TCRdb's version contains in-frame clones alone and is incomplete. The repertoire holds approximately 2.5 million clones, with 93% as singletons. Sequencing used naive CD4+ T cells from PBMCs. These receptors were collected from a man younger than 35 in good health. Some clones in this sample may be carry-over from other donors' samples. CDR3s include the opening cysteine and the closing phenylalanine or tryptophan. Fields, in order: D gene, V gene, clone size, J gene, CDR3 DNA, CDR3 protein. A D gene is named only where the DNA matches it firmly. Clone sizes are given selectively: once, few, many, or a class where the clone is expanded.

-	TRBV6-5	once	TRBJ1-1	TGTGCCAGCAGTTACTCTAAGAGGAATTCTGAAGCTTTCTTT	CASSYSKRNSEAFF
-	TRBV5-8	-	TRBJ2-1	TGTGCCAGCAGCTTGGAGCGGGTCTACAATGAGCAGTTCTTC	CASSLERVYNEQFF
TRBD1	TRBV4-3	-	TRBJ2-3	TGCGCCAGCAGCCAAGCTCAGGGGGCAGTGACAGATACGCAGTATTTT	CASSQAQGAVTDTQYF
-	TRBV5-4	-	TRBJ2-5	TGTGCCAGCAGCTTGGAGGCAAAAACCCAAGAGACCCAGTACTTC	CASSLEAKTQETQYF
-	TRBV4-1	-	TRBJ2-7	TGCGCCAGCAGCCAGATAGGCCGGGACAAACGCTACGAGCAGTACTTC	CASSQIGRDKRYEQYF
TRBD1	TRBV5-1	-	TRBJ2-7	TGCGCCAGCGGTTTTACGACAGGGGATTACGAGCAGTACTTC	CASGFTTGDYEQYF
TRBD2	TRBV5-4	-	TRBJ2-3	TGTGCCAGCAGCATCGGGACTACTCTGGATACGCAGTATTTT	CASSIGTTLDTQYF
-	TRBV2	few	TRBJ1-1	TGTGCCCAAGGAAGGGACGCCAACACTGAAGCTTTCTTT	CAQGRDANTEAFF
-	TRBV28	-	TRBJ2-7	TGTGCCAGCAGTTCGGGGCTCCACGAGCAGTACTTC	CASSSGLHEQYF
-	TRBV2	-	TRBJ1-1	TGTGCCAGCAGTGAAGGAAGTCCGGGAGCGAACACTGAAGCTTTCTTT	CASSEGSPGANTEAFF
TRBD2	TRBV7-9	few	TRBJ2-2	TGTGCCAGCAGCATGTCGACTAGCGGATACACCGGGGAGCTGTTTTTT	CASSMSTSGYTGELFF
-	TRBV5-5	few	TRBJ1-1	TGTGCCAGCAGCCCACGGTGGAACACTGAAGCTTTCTTT	CASSPRWNTEAFF
TRBD2	TRBV5-6	once	TRBJ2-7	TGTGCCAGCAGCCCCGGGAGGGGGGCGGGCGAGCAGTACTTC	CASSPGRGAGEQYF
TRBD1	TRBV7-2	-	TRBJ2-7	TGTGCCAGCAGTTCGAGACAGGGCCGTGTGGACGAGCAGTACTTC	CASSSRQGRVDEQYF
-	TRBV30	-	TRBJ1-1	TGTGCCTGGAGTGTACGGGTCTTGAACACTGAAGCTTTCTTT	CAWSVRVLNTEAFF
-	TRBV5-5	-	TRBJ2-1	TGTGCCAGCAGCCCCAGCGACCCCTCCTACAATGAGCAGTTCTTC	CASSPSDPSYNEQFF
-	TRBV5-4	-	TRBJ2-6	TGTGCCAGCAGCTTGGGTCTTGGCCGCTCTGGGGCCAACGTCCTGACTTTC	CASSLGLGRSGANVLTF
-	TRBV9	-	TRBJ2-7	TGTGCCAGCAGCGTGGCCCCGGGGAGCTCCTACGAGCAGTACTTC	CASSVAPGSSYEQYF
-	TRBV2	once	TRBJ1-5	TGTGCCAGCAGTGGGCTCAACGGGCCCCAGCATTTT	CASSGLNGPQHF
-	TRBV5-6	-	TRBJ2-2	TGTGCCAGCAGCCCGGGGAGAAGGACCGGGGAGCTGTTTTTT	CASSPGRRTGELFF
TRBD2	TRBV19	-	TRBJ2-3	TGTGCCAGTAGTCCCAGAAATGGGGCGGGAGGGCCGAGGGGTACGCAGTATTTT	CASSPRNGAGGPRGTQYF
TRBD2	TRBV5-1	-	TRBJ2-1	TGCGCCAGCAGCTTGGAAGCGGGAGCCGTCTACAATGAGCAGTTCTTC	CASSLEAGAVYNEQFF
-	TRBV20-1	once	TRBJ1-2	TGCAGTGCGTTGGGAGGGGCCCGCACCTTC	CSALGGARTF
TRBD2	TRBV5-1	-	TRBJ2-5	TGCGCCAGCAGCCCAGGGACTAGCGGGAGTATTACAGAGACCCAGTACTTC	CASSPGTSGSITETQYF
-	TRBV6-5	-	TRBJ2-1	TGTGCCAGCTCCACCGTGTCAGGGGATGAGCAGTTCTTC	CASSTVSGDEQFF
TRBD1	TRBV19	-	TRBJ1-5	TGTGCCAGTAATGACAGGGGTAGCAATCAGCCCCAGCATTTT	CASNDRGSNQPQHF
-	TRBV30	-	TRBJ2-2	TGTGCCTGGAGTTTTGCCGGGGAGCTGTTTTTT	CAWSFAGELFF